This T cell receptor beta chain was captured by sequencing in a study of T cells in localized non-small cell lung cancer. Study-wide results and limits: Across samples, adjacent lung featured a median roughly 61 of the top 100 tumor clones. Uninvolved adjacent lung showed higher T cell clonality than tumor. Longer overall survival was associated with a higher density of T cells in the blood.

The CDR3 is made up of 15 amino acids. Trimming shortened V by 3 bases and J by 6 bases, and 16 bases separated the two germline ends. Germline CDR1 is MNHEY and CDR2 is SMNVEV (reference sequence). Profiling relied on immunoSEQ multiplex PCR, and the TCRdb table lists in-frame clones only, not all of them. The table records about 51,000 clones, approximately 80% of them present only once. In its sample, this clone was seen once. Its antigen is still unknown. The rearrangement joins TRBV27 to TRBJ2-3; D might be TRBD1 or TRBD2, each matching 5 bases. Specimen: peripheral blood mononuclear cells, collected before any cancer treatment. The receptor's source is a man aged 40 to 70 with stage III lung adenocarcinoma. The CDR3 DNA reads as TGTGCCAGCAGTTTTTGGGTTGGGACCCGGGATACGCAGTATTTT. This translates into CASSFWVGTRDTQYF.